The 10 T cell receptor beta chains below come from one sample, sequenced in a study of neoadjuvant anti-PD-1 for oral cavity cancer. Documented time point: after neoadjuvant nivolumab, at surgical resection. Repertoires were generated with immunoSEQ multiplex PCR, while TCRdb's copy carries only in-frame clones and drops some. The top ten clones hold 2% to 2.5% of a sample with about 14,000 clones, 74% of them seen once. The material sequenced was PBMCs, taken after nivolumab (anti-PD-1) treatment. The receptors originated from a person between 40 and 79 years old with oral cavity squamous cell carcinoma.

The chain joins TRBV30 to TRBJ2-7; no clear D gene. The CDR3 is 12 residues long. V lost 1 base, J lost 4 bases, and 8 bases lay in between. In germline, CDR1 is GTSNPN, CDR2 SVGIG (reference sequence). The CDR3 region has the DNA TGTGCCTGGAGTGGGTATCGTTACGAGCAGTACTTC. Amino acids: CAWSGYRYEQYF.

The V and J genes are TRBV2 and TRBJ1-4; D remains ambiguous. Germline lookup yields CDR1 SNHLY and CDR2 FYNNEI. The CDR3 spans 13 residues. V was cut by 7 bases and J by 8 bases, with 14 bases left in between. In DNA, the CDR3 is TGTGCCAGCAAAAAGGAAGTAGGGGAAAAACTGTTTTTT. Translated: CASKKEVGEKLFF.

CDR3 residues: CASSIADTQYF. CDR3 nucleotide sequence: TGTGCCAGTAGTATCGCGGATACGCAGTATTTT. V gene TRBV19 combines with J gene TRBJ2-3; D not certain. The V gene's germline CDR1 is LNHDA and CDR2 SQIVND (reference sequence). The CDR3 has 11 residues. V lost 3 bases to trimming and J lost 6 bases, with 4 bases between them.

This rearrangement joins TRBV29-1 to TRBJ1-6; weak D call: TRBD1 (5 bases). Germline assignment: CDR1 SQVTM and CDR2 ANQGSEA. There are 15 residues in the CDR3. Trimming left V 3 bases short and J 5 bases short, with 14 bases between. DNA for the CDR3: TGCAGCGTTGAGGGACGGGGCGCCCATAATTCACCCCTCCACTTT. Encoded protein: CSVEGRGAHNSPLHF.

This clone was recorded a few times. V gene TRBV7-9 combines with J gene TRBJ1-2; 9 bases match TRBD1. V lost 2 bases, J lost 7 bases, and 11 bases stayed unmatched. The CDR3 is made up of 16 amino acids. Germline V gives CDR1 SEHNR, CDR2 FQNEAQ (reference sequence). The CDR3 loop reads CASSLRAGTGWVGYTF. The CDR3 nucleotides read TGTGCCAGCAGCTTAAGGGCTGGGACAGGGTGGGTTGGCTACACCTTC.

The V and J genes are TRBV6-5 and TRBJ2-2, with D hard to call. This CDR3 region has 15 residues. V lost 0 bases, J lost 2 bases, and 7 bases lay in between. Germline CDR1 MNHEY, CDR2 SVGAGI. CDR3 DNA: TGTGCCAGCAGTTACTCGGGAACTAACACCGGGGAGCTGTTTTTT. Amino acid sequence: CASSYSGTNTGELFF.

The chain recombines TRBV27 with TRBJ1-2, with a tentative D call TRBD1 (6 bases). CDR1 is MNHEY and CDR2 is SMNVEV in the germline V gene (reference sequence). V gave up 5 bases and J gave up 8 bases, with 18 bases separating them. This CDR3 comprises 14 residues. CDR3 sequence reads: CASSPNRQVGGYTF. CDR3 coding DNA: TGTGCCAGCAGTCCTAACCGACAGGTCGGGGGCTACACCTTC.

In DNA form, the CDR3 reads TGTGCCAGCAGTGAATCCAGAGACAATGAGCAGTTCTTC. Protein product: CASSESRDNEQFF. This sequence joins TRBV2 and TRBJ2-1; D is uncertain. Trimming pared 2 bases from V and 5 bases from J, leaving 7 bases between. This CDR3 is built from 13 residues. Per the germline V gene, CDR1 is SNHLY and CDR2 is FYNNEI.

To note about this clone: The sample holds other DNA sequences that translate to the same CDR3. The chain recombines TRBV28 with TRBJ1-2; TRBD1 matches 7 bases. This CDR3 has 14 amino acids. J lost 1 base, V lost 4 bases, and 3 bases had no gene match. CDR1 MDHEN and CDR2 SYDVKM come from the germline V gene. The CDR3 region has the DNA TGTGCCAGCAGTTACCAGGGGGGTAACTATGGCTACACCTTC. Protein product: CASSYQGGNYGYTF.

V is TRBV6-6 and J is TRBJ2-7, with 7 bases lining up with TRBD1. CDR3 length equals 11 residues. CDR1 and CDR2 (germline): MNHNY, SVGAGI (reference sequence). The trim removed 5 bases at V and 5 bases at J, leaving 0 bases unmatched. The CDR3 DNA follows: TGTGCCAGCAGTACAGGGGACGAGCAGTACTTC. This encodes CASSTGDEQYF.